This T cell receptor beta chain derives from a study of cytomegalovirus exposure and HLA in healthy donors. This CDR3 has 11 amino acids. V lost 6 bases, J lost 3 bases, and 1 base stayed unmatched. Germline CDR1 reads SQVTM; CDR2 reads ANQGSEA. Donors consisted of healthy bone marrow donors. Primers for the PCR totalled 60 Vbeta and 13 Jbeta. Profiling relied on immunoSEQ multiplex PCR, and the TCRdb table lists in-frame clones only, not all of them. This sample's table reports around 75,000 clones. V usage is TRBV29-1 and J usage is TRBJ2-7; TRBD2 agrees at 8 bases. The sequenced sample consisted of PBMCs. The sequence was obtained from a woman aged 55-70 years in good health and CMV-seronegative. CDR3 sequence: CSVGTSYEQYF. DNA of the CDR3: TGCAGCGTGGGGACTAGCTACGAGCAGTACTTC.